Following are 31 T cell receptor beta chains from one sample sequenced in a study of naive and memory T cell subsets. The treatment was: skin biopsy from PPD injection site in Mantoux-positive individual. The library had UMIs added by 3' ligation of an oligonucleotide to TCR cDNA. The SP2 primer and nested alpha and beta constant region primers amplified ligated cDNA in four rounds. A single record per CDR3 protein comes from TCRdb applying MiXCR to the UMI-ligation and nested PCR reads. Of under 35,000 distinct CDR3 sequences listed, more than 6.5% were seen once; the top ten hold 2.5% to 3.5%. The sample consisted of skin, taken from a tuberculin skin test site. The receptors were gathered from an adult in good health.

V gene TRBV19 combines with J gene TRBJ1-2; D call uncertain. CDR1 LNHDA and CDR2 SQIVND come from the germline V gene (reference sequence). Trimming left V 3 bases short and J 4 bases short, with 9 bases between. The CDR3 consists of 13 residues. The CDR3 DNA is TGTGCCAGTAGTATTGGTGCGCTCTATGGCTACACCTTC. It codes for CASSIGALYGYTF.

This clonotype has ten or more counts. V is TRBV7-6 and J is TRBJ2-5, with 12 bases lining up with TRBD2. Germline CDR1 and CDR2: SGHVS and FNYEAQ. The V segment lost 0 bases and the J segment 5 bases; nucleotides outside the gene matches: 7. This CDR3 is built from 17 residues. The CDR3 DNA follows: TGTGCCAGCAGCTTAGCGAGGCTAGCGGGGGGGCCGGAGACCCAGTACTTC. Encoded protein: CASSLARLAGGPETQYF.

This clonotype was counted between two and nine times. The chain combines TRBV20-1 with TRBJ2-1; D perhaps matches TRBD2 (6 bases). The CDR3 has 15 residues. Germline V gene sequence: CDR1 DFQATT, CDR2 SNEGSKA (reference sequence). V shed 6 bases and J shed 10 bases, with 25 bases lying between them. CDR3 in DNA: TGCAGTGCAAAGTCCGGGACTGTTGTTTTTGAGGAGCAGTTCTTC. Its protein product is CSAKSGTVVFEEQFF.

This clonotype was observed many times. The chain couples TRBV20-1 to TRBJ1-1; a possible D gene is TRBD1 (6 bases). Per the germline V gene, CDR1 is DFQATT and CDR2 is SNEGSKA (reference sequence). The CDR3 has 12 residues. CDR3 in DNA: TGCGGGGGCAGCGGGAGGTCCATCGAAGCTTTCTTT. Its translation: CGGSGRSIEAFF.

This clonotype has at least ten counts. J is TRBJ2-2 and V is TRBV5-6; a possible D gene is TRBD2 (7 bases). The V and J ends lost 4 bases and 5 bases respectively, with 21 bases between them. Germline CDR1 is SGHDT and CDR2 is YYEEEE. This CDR3 contains 17 residues. DNA of the CDR3: TGTGCCAGCAGCGAGCCTGGTGGGGGGGCCGGTACCGGGGAGCTGTTTTTT. Translating gives CASSEPGGGAGTGELFF.

The sample holds many counts of this clonotype. V is TRBV12-5 and J is TRBJ1-1; TRBD1 matches at 8 bases. The germline V gene has CDR1 LGHNT and CDR2 FRNRAP. V lost 6 bases to trimming and J lost 1 base; unmatched junction nucleotides: 1. The CDR3 extends over 13 amino acids. The CDR3 region is CASGGTGNTEAFF. CDR3 coding DNA: TGTGCTAGTGGCGGGACAGGGAACACTGAAGCTTTCTTT.

This chain links TRBV6-1 with TRBJ2-3, with 9 bases aligning to TRBD2. CDR3 size: 16 residues. The trim removed 3 bases at V and 14 bases at J, leaving 18 bases unmatched. Germline V gene lookup returns CDR1 MNHNS and CDR2 SASEGT. The CDR3 sequence is CASSDVIAGARGRLYF. The CDR3 nucleotides are TGTGCCAGCAGTGATGTAATAGCGGGGGCGCGGGGTCGACTGTATTTT.

This clonotype was found a few times. The V gene is TRBV20-1, the J gene TRBJ1-2; D is possibly TRBD1 (5 bases). Germline V gives CDR1 DFQATT, CDR2 SNEGSKA (reference sequence). The CDR3 sequence is 14 residues long. The V end was cut by 5 bases, the J end by 0 bases, with 13 bases between. CDR3 residues: CSAGGRDANYGYTF. DNA of the CDR3: TGCAGTGCTGGGGGGAGGGATGCTAACTATGGCTACACCTTC.

This clonotype was counted ten times or more. The rearrangement uses TRBV24-1 and TRBJ2-2; no definite D call. The CDR3 is made up of 15 amino acids. Germline V gene data show CDR1 as KGHDR and CDR2 as SFDVKD. V shed 0 bases and J shed 6 bases, with 10 bases lying between them. The CDR3: CATSDLDPRSGELFF. CDR3 sequence (DNA): TGTGCCACCAGTGATTTGGACCCCAGGTCCGGGGAGCTGTTTTTT.

Many counts were recorded for this clonotype. The V gene is TRBV4-2, the J gene TRBJ2-2; D unclear. V lost 0 bases, J lost 8 bases, and 7 bases lay in between. The V gene's germline CDR1 is LGHNA and CDR2 YNFKEQ. This CDR3 has 13 residues. The CDR3 nucleotides are TGTGCCAGCAGCCAAGATCTCGAGGGGGAGCTGTTTTTT. This translates into CASSQDLEGELFF.

The table lists this clonotype with many counts. This rearrangement joins TRBV12-3 or TRBV12-4 to TRBJ2-2; TRBD1 matches 9 bases. The CDR3 is 16 residues long. The trim removed 6 bases at V and 7 bases at J, leaving 12 bases unmatched. This CDR3 reads CASSQAGTGSIGELFF. As DNA, the CDR3 is TGTGCCAGCAGCCAAGCCGGGACAGGGAGTATCGGGGAGCTGTTTTTT.

The chain combines TRBV27 with TRBJ1-5; D gene unclear. The germline gives CDR1 MNHEY, CDR2 SMNVEV (reference sequence). The CDR3 consists of 14 residues. The germline V and J ends were trimmed by 3 bases and 3 bases, with 9 bases remaining between them. Written as DNA, the CDR3 is TGTGCCAGCAGTTTTTCCAGAAACAATCAGCCCCAGCATTTT. It is translated as CASSFSRNNQPQHF.

This clonotype has only a few counts. The CDR3 coding sequence is TGTGCCAGCAGTAACACTGCAGGGTCTGAGTACTTC. Translation gives CASSNTAGSEYF. The chain combines TRBV6-5 with TRBJ2-7; D may be TRBD1 (5 bases). The length of the CDR3 is 12 residues. Germline V gene data show CDR1 as MNHEY and CDR2 as SVGAGI. Trimming removed 5 bases from V and 11 bases from J, with 16 bases in between.

This chain connects TRBV7-2 to TRBJ1-6; perhaps TRBD1 as D (5 bases). The CDR3 has 15 residues. Deletions cut 5 bases from V and 6 bases from J, with 14 bases between. Germline assignment: CDR1 SGHTA and CDR2 FQGNSA. CDR3 region: CASSPLPGGNSPLHF. CDR3 nucleotides: TGTGCCAGCAGCCCTCTTCCCGGGGGTAATTCACCCCTCCACTTT.

This clonotype was picked up many times. The chain recombines TRBV3-1 with TRBJ2-7; 11 nucleotides line up with TRBD2. Germline trimming cut 2 bases from V and 6 bases from J; bases unmatched to any gene: 6. Looked up from germline, CDR1 is LGHDT and CDR2 is YNNKEL (reference sequence). This CDR3 has 15 residues. The CDR3 loop is CASSQQTSGASEQYF. In DNA, the CDR3 is TGTGCCAGCAGCCAACAGACTAGCGGGGCAAGCGAGCAGTACTTC.

This chain links TRBV12-3 or TRBV12-4 with TRBJ1-3; the D is unclear. Trimming stripped 3 bases from V and 3 bases from J, with 12 bases between. The CDR3 loop spans 15 amino acids. CDR3 in DNA: TGTGCCAGCAGTTTTGGGGTATCGGGTGGAAACACCATATATTTT. This encodes CASSFGVSGGNTIYF.

This clonotype was counted only a few times. J is TRBJ2-5 and V is TRBV27, with 8 bases fitting TRBD1. Per the germline V gene, CDR1 is MNHEY and CDR2 is SMNVEV (reference sequence). The trim removed 4 bases at V and 4 bases at J, leaving 14 bases unmatched. The CDR3 spans 17 residues. The CDR3 nucleotides are TGTGCCAGCAGTTCCCTGCGGATAGGACAGGGCGGAGAGACCCAGTACTTC. Translation gives CASSSLRIGQGGETQYF.

By proportion, this clonotype is medium-sized. The chain couples TRBV5-1 to TRBJ2-3; 8 bases match TRBD2. Germline V gene data show CDR1 as SGHRS and CDR2 as YFSETQ. Losses at the gene ends were 3 bases for V and 3 bases for J; bases not matched to a gene: 3. CDR3 length: 14 amino acids. CDR3 sequence reads: CASSSGGPTDTQYF. The CDR3, as DNA: TGCGCCAGCAGCTCGGGGGGGCCGACAGATACGCAGTATTTT.

This clonotype was seen a few times. The gene calls are TRBV7-9 and TRBJ1-2; D is possibly TRBD1 (5 bases). CDR1 is SEHNR, CDR2 FQNEAQ, per germline (reference sequence). V lost 1 base and J 5 bases, leaving 11 bases between the germline ends. This CDR3 has 14 amino acids. The CDR3 bases are TGTGCCAGCAGCTTAGAACGCGAGGGGTATGGCTACACCTTC. Translated, it gives CASSLEREGYGYTF.

This clonotype was seen at least ten times. The chain employs TRBV9 and TRBJ2-5; the D call may be TRBD1 or TRBD2 (5 bases each). Germline loops: CDR1 SGDLS, CDR2 YYNGEE. The length of the CDR3 is 15 residues. Deletions cut 0 bases from V and 1 base from J, with 10 bases between. This CDR3 reads CASSVVGRSQETQYF. The DNA of the CDR3 is TGTGCCAGCAGCGTAGTGGGACGCAGCCAAGAGACCCAGTACTTC.

This clonotype appeared many times. The genes are TRBV12-3 or TRBV12-4 and TRBJ2-5; D unresolved. Trimming stripped 4 bases from V and 4 bases from J, with 10 bases between. The CDR3 has 13 residues. The CDR3 is CASSSGAPETQYF. CDR3 coding DNA: TGTGCCAGCAGTTCAGGCGCTCCAGAGACCCAGTACTTC.

By frequency in the sample, this clonotype is medium-sized. The rearrangement links TRBV9 to TRBJ2-1, with 10 positions matching TRBD2. V shed 5 bases, J shed 7 bases, and the junction held 9 bases outside the gene matches. Germline CDR1 reads SGDLS; CDR2 reads YYNGEE. The CDR3 extends over 15 amino acids. The CDR3 nucleotides read TGTGCCAGCAGTATGAGCGGGGGGGCTACAAATGAGCAGTTCTTC. It is translated as CASSMSGGATNEQFF.

This chain links TRBV14 with TRBJ1-1, with 7 bases identical to TRBD1. The germline gives CDR1 SGHDN, CDR2 FVKESK. The V segment lost 3 bases and the J segment 1 base; nucleotides outside the gene matches: 5. This CDR3 has 15 residues. In DNA, the CDR3 is TGTGCCAGCAGCCATCTGACAGGGCAGAACACTGAAGCTTTCTTT. Translated: CASSHLTGQNTEAFF.

This clonotype was recorded at least ten times. The chain combines TRBV5-4 with TRBJ1-2; 12 nucleotides line up with TRBD1. The V gene end was trimmed by 4 bases and the J gene end by 8 bases; junction bases not matched to a gene: 15. This CDR3 is 17 amino acids long. The germline CDR1 and CDR2 sequences are SGHNT and YYREEE (reference sequence). CDR3 amino acids: CASSRGRPGQGAGGYTF. The DNA of the CDR3 is TGTGCCAGCAGCCGAGGCCGGCCGGGACAGGGGGCAGGAGGCTACACCTTC.

This clonotype was observed a handful of times. A much larger clone differs by one base, so this may be a read error. This sequence joins TRBV5-1 and TRBJ2-3, with D maybe TRBD2 (5 bases). Germline-derived CDR1 and CDR2 are SGHRS and YFSETQ. This CDR3 has 14 residues. Trimming left V 4 bases short and J 4 bases short, with 13 bases between. The CDR3 protein is CASSTNMGADTQYF. As DNA, the CDR3 is TGCGCCAGCAGCACAAATATGGGAGCAGATACGCAGTATTTT.

This clonotype was seen ten or more times. The chain combines TRBV29-1 with TRBJ2-1, with D tentatively TRBD2 (6 bases). The CDR3 loop spans 11 amino acids. V lost 6 bases and J lost 10, with 13 bases in between. The germline V gene encodes CDR1 SQVTM and CDR2 ANQGSEA. Written as DNA, the CDR3 is TGCAGCGTCGCGACTAGGACAGAGCAGTTCTTC. This translates into CSVATRTEQFF.

The table lists this clonotype with a few counts. CDR3 sequence: CASSPETGGDCRTEAFF. Written as DNA, the CDR3 is TGTGCCAGCAGCCCGGAGACAGGGGGAGATTGTCGCACTGAAGCTTTCTTT. The rearrangement joins TRBV7-9 to TRBJ1-1, with TRBD1 identical over 9 bases. This CDR3 has 17 residues. V was clipped by 5 bases and J by 4 bases; unmatched bases: 14. CDR1 is SEHNR and CDR2 is FQNEAQ in the germline V gene (reference sequence).

In its sample, this clonotype was seen many times. The chain combines TRBV27 with TRBJ2-7; 10 nucleotides agree with TRBD1. Trimming removed 5 bases from V and 6 bases from J; junction bases left unmatched: 10. This CDR3 is 15 amino acids long. Germline V lookup: CDR1 MNHEY, CDR2 SMNVEV (reference sequence). Written as DNA, the CDR3 is TGTGCCAGCAGTGGCACCGGGACAGGGGAATCCGAGCAGTACTTC. Protein: CASSGTGTGESEQYF.

This clonotype was observed at least ten times. The V and J genes are TRBV20-1 and TRBJ2-4, with 10 bases lining up with TRBD1. This CDR3 spans 14 amino acids. V trimming: 6 bases; J trimming: 2 bases; junction bases outside the gene matches: 4. Germline V gives CDR1 DFQATT, CDR2 SNEGSKA (reference sequence). The CDR3 loop reads CSAGQGVTKNIQYF. For the CDR3, the DNA is TGCAGTGCAGGACAGGGGGTTACCAAAAACATTCAGTACTTC.

There are many counts of this clonotype. The rearrangement links TRBV4-2 to TRBJ1-2, with a weak D call TRBD1 (5 bases). In germline, CDR1 is LGHNA, CDR2 YNFKEQ. This CDR3 region has 16 residues. The ends were cut back, 3 bases at V and 3 bases at J, with 17 bases in the middle. The CDR3 region is CASSHRGVGSDYGYTF. The CDR3 nucleotides are TGTGCCAGCAGCCACAGAGGGGTTGGCTCGGACTATGGCTACACCTTC.

This clonotype was seen repeatedly, ten times or more. This chain joins TRBV7-9 and TRBJ2-3; possibly TRBD2 for D (7 bases). The CDR3 consists of 15 residues. The V end was cut by 5 bases, the J end by 4 bases, with 16 bases between. Looked up from germline, CDR1 is SEHNR and CDR2 is FQNEAQ (reference sequence). The CDR3 DNA sequence: TGTGCCAGCAGCCCCTGGGGGGGGGCCGCAGATACGCAGTATTTT. Translation: CASSPWGGAADTQYF.